The T cell receptor beta chain described here comes from a study of blood T cells in healthy people across ages. CDR3 length: 13 residues. V was pared by 6 bases and J by 1 base, with 12 bases between. Germline V gene data show CDR1 as SQVTM and CDR2 as ANQGSEA. In regard to this clonotype: Antigen specificity is unknown.

Using a J-beta primer mix together with a sample-barcoded 5' primer, a second PCR was run for roughly 7 to 11 cycles. Individual samples furnished no less than 3 million CDR3-containing paired-end reads apiece. TCRdb redid the calling of the 5' RACE reads with MiXCR, one entry per CDR3 protein. The sample lists about 1.4 million distinct CDR3 sequences, approximately 59% occurring once. General observations from the study: Estimated diversity across one million T cells was deemed an underestimate. A strong correlation between TCR beta diversity and naive T cell percentage was seen.

At least 5.5 micrograms of total RNA were extracted per sample. The TCR comes from a man younger than 35 in good health. The chain links TRBV29-1 to TRBJ1-1; a possible D gene is TRBD1 (5 bases). Sequenced input: blood. The CDR3 here is CSVDYQGNTEAFF. CDR3 in DNA: TGCAGCGTCGATTACCAGGGGAACACTGAAGCTTTCTTT.